What follows describes a single T cell receptor beta chain. This clonotype was counted a single time. Its target antigen remains unknown. Base quality data are lacking; no much larger clone is found one base away. For CDR1 and CDR2, the germline V gene (reference sequence) lists LNHNV and YYDKDF. V lost 0 bases and J lost 0 bases; the stretch between them is 6 bases long. From the cysteine up to the phenylalanine, the CDR3 has a length of 16 residues. Left in the record is the CDR3 DNA by itself, 48 bases read in frame from the first base. This entry comes from a study of blood T cells in healthy people across ages (dated by TCRdb to the mid-2010s). Study-wide context: In model experiments, template switching captured roughly one uniquely barcoded TCR beta cDNA molecule for every two T cells. The donors were split into four age groups: young (average about 16 years), middle-aged (39), aged (approximately 60) and long-lived (under 90). Donors of different ages were randomly distributed across sequencing lanes to avoid experimental bias. To track age-related changes in TCR beta repertoire diversity, the study relied on deep sequencing normalized with unique cDNA molecular identifiers. The study analyzed two additional independent replicas of 1 million unique cDNA reads from the same blood draw for two donors, one aged 18 to 29 and one aged 80 or older. General conclusions and limits of the study: Because donor CMV infection status was unknown, age-related changes in expanded clonotypes were potentially confounded. Observed TCR beta diversity per million T cells fell roughly linearly with age, and a significant reduction was already apparent by age roughly 40. Because profiling used bulk unsorted PBMCs, naive and antigen-experienced compartments could not be compared conclusively. The percentage of naive T cells measured by flow cytometry correlated strongly with observed TCR beta diversity. Total diversity estimates from one million sequenced T cells were considered lower bounds and underestimates. Compared with the aged group, the long-lived group had more naive CD4+ T cells, fewer expanded clones and increased TCR diversity, a pattern suggesting age selection.

The donors were a few dozen Caucasian individuals from Russia, aged roughly 6 to 100 years, who were systemically healthy. Each donor gave about 9.2 milliliters of peripheral blood, drawn into EDTA-treated Vacutainer tubes. Ficoll-Paque density-gradient centrifugation was used to isolate PBMCs, with at least 7 million per sample. Total RNA, at least 6 micrograms per sample, was extracted from PBMCs with Trizol reagent. For every donor, an aliquot of PBMCs went through flow cytometry to measure the percentages of naive CD45RAhigh/CD27high T cells. The receptor library was made with 5' RACE. Sequencing was carried out with an Illumina HiSeq 2500. A second 7 to 11 cycle PCR used a sample-barcoded 5' primer and a J-beta primer mix. Each TCR beta cDNA molecule received a unique molecular identifier from a template-switch 5' adaptor carrying 12 random nucleotides. Each sample yielded at least 2.5 million CDR3-containing paired-end reads. First-strand cDNA was synthesized from all RNA with the Mint cDNA synthesis kit, primed by a TRBC-specific oligonucleotide. Following uracil-DNA glycosylase treatment, all cDNA underwent a first 18-cycle PCR with the universal primers M1SS and BC2_uni_R. On the authors' methods: Normalization of each sample was performed by random selection of 1 million high-quality reads, each carrying a distinct molecular identifier. Instead of being binned into consensus sequences, reads that shared molecular identifiers were thrown out. CDR3 identification, clonotype clustering and error correction used MiTCR with a Q25 quality threshold and the strictest error-elimination algorithm. A nonparametric unseen species model using Euler transformation provided a lower-bound estimate of total TCR beta diversity. In TCRdb, the public reads were trimmed at Q25 with fastp and aligned with MiXCR, with productive beta chains retained. A single entry per CDR3 protein holds the most common genes and DNA from its merged rows. The V and J calls and clone size come from TCRdb's table, not from the authors' own analysis. For this sample there are more than 1 million distinct CDR3 sequences; over 35% appear just once. 15% to 20% of the sample rests with the top ten.

Sequencing used blood. The chain uses TRBV15 and TRBJ2-6; the D gene is not confidently resolved. This receptor was taken from a woman aged 55-69 years in good health. The sequenced DNA is TGTGCCACCAGCAGAGATCCCTACTCTGGGGCCAACGTCCTGACTTTC. Its translation is CATSRDPYSGANVLTF.